This TCR beta chain came from a study of human T cells and chemical hapten exposure. Overall study results and limits: With regard to DPC sensitization, TCRs above 1 in 1000 frequency did not change.

Unfractionated whole blood served as the source for total RNA extraction. Unique molecular identifiers were linked by the library to individual cDNA molecules. TCRdb ran MiXCR on the 5' RACE reads and lists one entry per CDR3 protein. The data contain under 85,000 distinct CDR3 sequences, under 10% of them singletons. This clonotype was observed many times. Its specificity is not known. The TCR originated in a male donor in good health.

As DNA, the CDR3 is TGTGCTAGTGGTTTGGCCGCGGGAAGCTCCTACAATGAGCAGTTCTTC. Its protein product is CASGLAAGSSYNEQFF. V and J are TRBV12-5 and TRBJ2-1; weak D call: TRBD2 (6 bases). The CDR3 spans 16 residues. V was cut by 1 base and J by 0 bases, with 10 bases left in between. CDR1 is LGHNT, CDR2 FRNRAP, per germline.